This T cell receptor (beta chain) emerged from a study of blood T cell repertoires in COVID-19. Study details: Sites across the United States, Italy and Spain contributed samples from acute and convalescent COVID-19. PBMCs, B-cell-depleted T cells, or T cells provided the cDNA or gDNA that made up the material.

Authors' data handling: Nucleated cell counts were estimated from reference gene primer amplification. TCRdb's table, derived via immunoSEQ multiplex PCR, lists solely in-frame clones and lacks some. V and J calls and clone size are copied from that table; D and trimming were computed from the DNA. The data hold over 75,000 clones, with 90% observed a single time. Sequencing was done on a sample of peripheral blood. The sequence was obtained from a man aged 55 to 69 with acute or convalescent COVID-19.

The CDR3 DNA is TGTGCCAGCAGTTCACGGACAGGGGGCGGGAATGAGCAGTTCTTC. The encoded protein is CASSSRTGGGNEQFF. V gene TRBV28 combines with J gene TRBJ2-1; 11 nucleotides line up with TRBD1. V shed 4 bases and J 7 bases; nucleotides not matched to a gene: 6. The CDR3 has 15 residues. Germline V gives CDR1 MDHEN, CDR2 SYDVKM. Using reference TRBV28 and TRBJ2-1 for the parts outside the CDR3, the full variable domain is DVKVTQSSRYLVKRTGEKVFLECVQDMDHENMFWYRQDPGLGLRLIYFSYDVKMKEKGDIPEGYSVSREKKERFSLILESASTNQTSMYLCASSSRTGGGNEQFFGPGTRLTVL.